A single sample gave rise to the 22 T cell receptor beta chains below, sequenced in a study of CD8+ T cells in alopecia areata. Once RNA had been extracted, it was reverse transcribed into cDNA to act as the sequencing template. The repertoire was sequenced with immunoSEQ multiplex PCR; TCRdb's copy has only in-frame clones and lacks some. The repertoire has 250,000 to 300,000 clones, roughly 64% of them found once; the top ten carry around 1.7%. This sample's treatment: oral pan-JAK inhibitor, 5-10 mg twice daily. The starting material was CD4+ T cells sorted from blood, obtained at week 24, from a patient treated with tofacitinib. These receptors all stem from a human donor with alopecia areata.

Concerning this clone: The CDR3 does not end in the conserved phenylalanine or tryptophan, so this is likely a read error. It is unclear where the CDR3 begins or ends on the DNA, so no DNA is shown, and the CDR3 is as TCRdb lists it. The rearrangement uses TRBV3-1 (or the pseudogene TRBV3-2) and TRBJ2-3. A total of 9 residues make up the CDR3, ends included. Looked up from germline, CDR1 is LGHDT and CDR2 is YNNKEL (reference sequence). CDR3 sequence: CASSQDAAE.

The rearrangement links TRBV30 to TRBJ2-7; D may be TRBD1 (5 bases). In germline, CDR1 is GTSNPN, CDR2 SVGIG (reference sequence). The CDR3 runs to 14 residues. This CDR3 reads CASNGAGVHYEQYF. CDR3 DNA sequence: TGTGCATCAAATGGGGCAGGCGTACACTACGAGCAGTACTTC.

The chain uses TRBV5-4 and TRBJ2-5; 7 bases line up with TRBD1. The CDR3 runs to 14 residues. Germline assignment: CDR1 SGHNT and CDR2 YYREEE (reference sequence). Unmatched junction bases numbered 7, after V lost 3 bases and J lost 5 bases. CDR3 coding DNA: TGTGCCAGCAGCTCGACGACAGGGAGCGAGACCCAGTACTTC. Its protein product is CASSSTTGSETQYF.

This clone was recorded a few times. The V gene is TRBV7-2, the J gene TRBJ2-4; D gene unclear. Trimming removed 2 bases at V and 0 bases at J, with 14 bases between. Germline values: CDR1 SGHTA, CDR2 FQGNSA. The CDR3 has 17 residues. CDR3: CASSLLSSLLAKNIQYF. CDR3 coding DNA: TGTGCCAGCAGCTTATTGTCCAGTCTCCTAGCCAAAAACATTCAGTACTTC.

The CDR3 region is CASSLPGTSEETQYF. CDR3 coding DNA: TGTGCCAGCAGCTTGCCCGGGACCTCGGAGGAGACCCAGTACTTC. The rearrangement joins TRBV5-6 to TRBJ2-5; D tentatively fits TRBD1 or TRBD2 (5 bases each). Germline CDR1 SGHDT, CDR2 YYEEEE. Deletions cut 1 base from V and 5 bases from J, with 15 bases between. This CDR3 has 15 amino acids.

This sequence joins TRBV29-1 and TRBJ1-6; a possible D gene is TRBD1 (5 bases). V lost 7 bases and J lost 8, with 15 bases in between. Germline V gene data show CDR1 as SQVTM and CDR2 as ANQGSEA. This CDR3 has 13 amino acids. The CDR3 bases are TGCAGCGCCCAGGGTAATCGGGATTCACCCCTCCACTTT. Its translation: CSAQGNRDSPLHF.

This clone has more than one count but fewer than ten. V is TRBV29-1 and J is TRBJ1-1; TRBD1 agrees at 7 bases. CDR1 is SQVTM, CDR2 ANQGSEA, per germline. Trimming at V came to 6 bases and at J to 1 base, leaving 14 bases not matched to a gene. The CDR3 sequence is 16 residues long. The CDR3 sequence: CSVPAIGGAKNTEAFF. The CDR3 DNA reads TGCAGCGTCCCCGCGATAGGGGGCGCGAAGAACACTGAAGCTTTCTTT.

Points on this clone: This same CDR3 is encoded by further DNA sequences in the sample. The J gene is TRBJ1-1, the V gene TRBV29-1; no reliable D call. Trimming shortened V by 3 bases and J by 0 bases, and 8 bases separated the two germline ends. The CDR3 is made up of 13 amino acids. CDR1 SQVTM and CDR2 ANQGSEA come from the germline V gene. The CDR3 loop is CSVDRLLNTEAFF. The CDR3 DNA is TGCAGCGTTGACAGATTACTGAACACTGAAGCTTTCTTT.

The CDR3 DNA follows: TGTGCCAGCATCACAGGGGGAGGCGGCTCCACCGGGGAGCTGTTTTTT. Translation gives CASITGGGGSTGELFF. The rearrangement links TRBV28 to TRBJ2-2; 8 bases map to TRBD1. The germline V gene has CDR1 MDHEN and CDR2 SYDVKM. Trimming at V came to 7 bases and at J to 4 bases, leaving 11 bases not matched to a gene. This CDR3 has 16 amino acids.

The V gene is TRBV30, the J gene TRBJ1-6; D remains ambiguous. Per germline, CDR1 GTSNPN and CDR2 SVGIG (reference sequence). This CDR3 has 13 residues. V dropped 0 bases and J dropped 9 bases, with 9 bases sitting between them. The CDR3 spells CAWSVRESSPLHF. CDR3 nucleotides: TGTGCCTGGAGTGTACGGGAGAGTTCACCCCTCCACTTT.

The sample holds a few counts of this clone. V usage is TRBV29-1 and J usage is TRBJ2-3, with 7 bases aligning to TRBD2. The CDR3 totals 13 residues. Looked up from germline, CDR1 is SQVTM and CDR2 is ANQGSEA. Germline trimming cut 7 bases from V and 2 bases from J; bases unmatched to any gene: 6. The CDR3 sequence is CSGLSGNTDTQYF. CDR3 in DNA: TGCAGCGGGCTGAGCGGGAACACAGATACGCAGTATTTT.

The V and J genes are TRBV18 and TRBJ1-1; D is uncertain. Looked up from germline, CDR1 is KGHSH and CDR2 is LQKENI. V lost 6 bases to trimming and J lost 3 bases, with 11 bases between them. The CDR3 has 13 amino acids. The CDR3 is CASSLIDDTEAFF. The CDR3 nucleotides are TGTGCCAGCTCGCTCATCGACGACACTGAAGCTTTCTTT. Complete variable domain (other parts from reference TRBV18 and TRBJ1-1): NAGVMQNPRHLVRRRGQEARLRCSPMKGHSHVYWYRQLPEEGLKFMVYLQKENIIDESGMPKERFSAEFPKEGPSILRIQQVVRGDSAAYFCASSLIDDTEAFFGQGTRLTVV.

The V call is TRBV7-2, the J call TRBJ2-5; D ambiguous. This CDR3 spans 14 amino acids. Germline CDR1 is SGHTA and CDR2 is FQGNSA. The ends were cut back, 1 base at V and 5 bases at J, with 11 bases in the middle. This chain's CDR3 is CASSLDPSRETQYF. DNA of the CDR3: TGTGCCAGCAGCTTAGACCCTAGTCGGGAGACCCAGTACTTC. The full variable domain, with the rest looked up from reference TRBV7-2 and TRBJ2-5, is GAGVSQSPSNKVTEKGKDVELRCDPISGHTALYWYRQSLGQGLEFLIYFQGNSAPDKSGLPSDRFSAERTGGSVSTLTIQRTQQEDSAVYLCASSLDPSRETQYFGPGTRLLVL.

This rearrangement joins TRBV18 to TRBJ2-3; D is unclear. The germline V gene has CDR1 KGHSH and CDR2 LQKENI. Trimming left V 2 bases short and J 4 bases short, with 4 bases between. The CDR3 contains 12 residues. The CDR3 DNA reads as TGTGCCAGCTCACCAGGCTCAGATACGCAGTATTTT. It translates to CASSPGSDTQYF.

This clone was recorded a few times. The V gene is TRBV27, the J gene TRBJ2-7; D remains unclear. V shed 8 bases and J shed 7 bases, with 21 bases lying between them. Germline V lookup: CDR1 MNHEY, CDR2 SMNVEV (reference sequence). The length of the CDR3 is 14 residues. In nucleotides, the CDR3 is TGTGCCAGCCTGTCGATGGGAAGGGCTGGGGAGCAGTACTTC. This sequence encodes CASLSMGRAGEQYF.

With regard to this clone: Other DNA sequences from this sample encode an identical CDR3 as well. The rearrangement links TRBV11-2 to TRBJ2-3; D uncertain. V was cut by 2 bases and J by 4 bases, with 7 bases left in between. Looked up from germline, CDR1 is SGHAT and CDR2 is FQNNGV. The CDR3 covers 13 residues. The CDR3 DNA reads TGTGCCAGCAGCTTATTGGGCCCAGATACGCAGTATTTT. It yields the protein CASSLLGPDTQYF.

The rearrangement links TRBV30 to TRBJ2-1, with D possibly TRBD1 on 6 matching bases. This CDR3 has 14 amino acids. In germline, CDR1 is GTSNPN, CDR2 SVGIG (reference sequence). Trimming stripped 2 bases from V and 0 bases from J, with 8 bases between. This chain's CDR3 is CAWSRGTSYNEQFF. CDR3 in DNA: TGTGCCTGGAGTAGGGGGACCTCCTACAATGAGCAGTTCTTC.

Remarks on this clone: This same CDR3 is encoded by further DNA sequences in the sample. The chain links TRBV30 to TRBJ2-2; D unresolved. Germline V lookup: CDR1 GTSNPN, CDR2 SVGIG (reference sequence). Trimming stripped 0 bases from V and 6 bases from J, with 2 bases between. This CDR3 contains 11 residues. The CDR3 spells CAWSVSGELFF. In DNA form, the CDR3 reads TGTGCCTGGAGTGTCTCCGGGGAGCTGTTTTTT. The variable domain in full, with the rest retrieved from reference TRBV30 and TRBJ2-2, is SQTIHQWPATLVQPVGSPLSLECTVEGTSNPNLYWYRQAAGRGLQLLFYSVGIGQISSEVPQNLSASRPQDRQFILSSKKLLLSDSGFYLCAWSVSGELFFGEGSRLTVL.

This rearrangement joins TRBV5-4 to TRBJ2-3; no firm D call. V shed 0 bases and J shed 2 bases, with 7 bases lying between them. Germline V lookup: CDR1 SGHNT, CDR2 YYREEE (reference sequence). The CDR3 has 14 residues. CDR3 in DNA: TGTGCCAGCAGCTTGGCGCAGCACACAGATACGCAGTATTTT. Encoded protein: CASSLAQHTDTQYF.

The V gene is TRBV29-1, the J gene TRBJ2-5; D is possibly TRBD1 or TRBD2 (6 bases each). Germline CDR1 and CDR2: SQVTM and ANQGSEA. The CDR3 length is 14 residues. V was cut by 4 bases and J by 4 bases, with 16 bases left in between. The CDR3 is CSVAGVRGRETQYF. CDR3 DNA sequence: TGCAGCGTTGCTGGGGTCCGGGGGCGAGAGACCCAGTACTTC. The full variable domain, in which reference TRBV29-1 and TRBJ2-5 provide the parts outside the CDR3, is SAVISQKPSRDICQRGTSLTIQCQVDSQVTMMFWYRQQPGQSLTLIATANQGSEATYESGFVIDKFPISRPNLTFSTLTVSNMSPEDSSIYLCSVAGVRGRETQYFGPGTRLLVL.

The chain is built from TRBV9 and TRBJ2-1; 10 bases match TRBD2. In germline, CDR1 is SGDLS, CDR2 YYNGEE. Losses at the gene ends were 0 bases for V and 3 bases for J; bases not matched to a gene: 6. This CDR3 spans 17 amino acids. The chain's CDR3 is CASSVELAGSNYNEQFF. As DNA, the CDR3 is TGTGCCAGCAGCGTAGAACTAGCGGGGAGCAACTACAATGAGCAGTTCTTC.

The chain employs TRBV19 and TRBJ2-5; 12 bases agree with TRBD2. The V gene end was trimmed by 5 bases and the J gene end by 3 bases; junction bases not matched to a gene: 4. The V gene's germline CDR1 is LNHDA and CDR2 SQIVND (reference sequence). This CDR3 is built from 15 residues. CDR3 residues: CASSSRTSGKETQYF. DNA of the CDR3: TGTGCCAGTAGTTCTCGGACTAGCGGGAAAGAGACCCAGTACTTC.